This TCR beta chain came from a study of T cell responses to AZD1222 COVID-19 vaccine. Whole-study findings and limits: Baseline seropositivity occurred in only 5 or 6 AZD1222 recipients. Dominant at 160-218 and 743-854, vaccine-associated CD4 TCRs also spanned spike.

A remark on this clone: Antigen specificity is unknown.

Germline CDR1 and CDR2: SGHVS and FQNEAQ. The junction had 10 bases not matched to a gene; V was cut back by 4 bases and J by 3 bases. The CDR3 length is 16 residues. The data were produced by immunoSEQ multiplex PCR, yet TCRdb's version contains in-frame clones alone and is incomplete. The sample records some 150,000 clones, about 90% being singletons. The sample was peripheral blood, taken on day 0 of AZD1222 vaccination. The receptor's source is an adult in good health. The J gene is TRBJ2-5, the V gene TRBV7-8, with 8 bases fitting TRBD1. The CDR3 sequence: CASSSDDRGFEETQYF. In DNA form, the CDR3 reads TGTGCCAGCAGCTCGGATGACAGGGGTTTTGAAGAGACCCAGTACTTC.